Below are 12 T cell receptor beta chains sequenced from a single sample in a study of cytomegalovirus exposure and HLA in healthy donors. Vbeta (60) and Jbeta (13) primers were used in the PCR. The repertoire was sequenced with immunoSEQ multiplex PCR; TCRdb's copy has only in-frame clones and lacks some. This sample carries more than 100,000 clones, approximately 84% of them seen once, and the ten largest clones take approximately 1.6%. Input material: PBMCs. All receptors derive from a woman between 18 and 30 years old in good health and CMV-seronegative.

The CDR3 reads CASSSYLGHYEQYF. The DNA of the CDR3 is TGTGCCAGCAGTTCCTACCTGGGGCACTACGAGCAGTACTTC. The chain employs TRBV27 and TRBJ2-7, with D perhaps matching TRBD1 (5 bases). The CDR3 contains 14 residues. V was shortened by 4 bases and J by 3 bases, with 13 bases between the two germline ends. Germline V gene data show CDR1 as MNHEY and CDR2 as SMNVEV (reference sequence).

Here the CDR3 DNA reads TGCGCCAGCAGCTTGGTGGCTAGCGGGGACACCGGGGAGCTGTTTTTT. This gives the protein CASSLVASGDTGELFF. The chain is built from TRBV5-1 and TRBJ2-2; TRBD2 matches 9 bases. This CDR3 has 16 amino acids. The V segment lost 0 bases and the J segment 3 bases; nucleotides outside the gene matches: 3. CDR1 is SGHRS and CDR2 is YFSETQ in the germline V gene.

This clone was seen a few times. This chain links TRBV9 with TRBJ2-1; no reliable D call. Deletions cut 2 bases from V and 4 bases from J, with 4 bases between. Germline loops: CDR1 SGDLS, CDR2 YYNGEE. This CDR3 is 12 amino acids long. CDR3 nucleotide sequence: TGTGCCAGCAGCGTTCAGTACAATGAGCAGTTCTTC. It yields the protein CASSVQYNEQFF.

This clone appeared a few times. V is TRBV5-1 and J is TRBJ1-2; 12 positions match TRBD1. From germline, CDR1 is SGHRS and CDR2 YFSETQ. The CDR3 totals 14 residues. Losses at the gene ends were 7 bases for V and 5 bases for J; bases not matched to a gene: 6. This CDR3 reads CASGGTGGGYGYTF. CDR3 coding DNA: TGCGCCAGCGGAGGGACAGGGGGCGGTTATGGCTACACCTTC.

The rearrangement joins TRBV2 to TRBJ1-1, with no clear D. This CDR3 region has 11 residues. V lost 4 bases and J 8 bases, leaving 8 bases between the germline ends. Per the germline V gene, CDR1 is SNHLY and CDR2 is FYNNEI. In nucleotides, the CDR3 is TGTGCCAGCAGTGGCCAAGCCGAAGCTTTCTTT. This sequence encodes CASSGQAEAFF.

This clone was observed a handful of times. The V call is TRBV7-9, the J call TRBJ2-3; 8 bases match TRBD2. Germline CDR1 SEHNR, CDR2 FQNEAQ (reference sequence). The V gene end was trimmed by 5 bases and the J gene end by 4 bases; junction bases not matched to a gene: 11. This CDR3 region has 16 residues. CDR3 loop: CASSPSTSGSPDTQYF. The CDR3 nucleotides read TGTGCCAGCAGCCCCTCAACTAGCGGTAGTCCAGATACGCAGTATTTT.

This clone was seen only a few times. The V gene is TRBV29-1, the J gene TRBJ1-2; 9 bases are a match to TRBD1. Trimming removed 7 bases from V and 2 bases from J; junction bases left unmatched: 2. Germline V lookup: CDR1 SQVTM, CDR2 ANQGSEA. CDR3 size: 12 residues. The CDR3 region has the DNA TGCAGCGCCGGACAGGGGAACTATGGCTACACCTTC. It yields the protein CSAGQGNYGYTF.

V gene TRBV5-1 combines with J gene TRBJ2-3; the match to TRBD2 covers 8 bases. The J segment lost 2 bases and the V segment lost 0 bases, leaving 5 bases of the junction unmatched. Germline V CDR1 and CDR2: SGHRS, YFSETQ. The CDR3 extends over 16 amino acids. The CDR3 DNA sequence: TGCGCCAGCAGCTTGGTGCTAGCGGGTTCCACAGATACGCAGTATTTT. This gives the protein CASSLVLAGSTDTQYF.

The gene calls are TRBV5-1 and TRBJ2-1; 11 bases are a match to TRBD2. The CDR3 is 15 residues long. With V trimmed by 2 bases and J by 8 bases, 6 bases remained unmatched. The V gene's germline CDR1 is SGHRS and CDR2 YFSETQ. The CDR3 DNA reads TGCGCCAGCAGCTTAACACTAGCGGGAGCGGATGAGCAGTTCTTC. Its translation is CASSLTLAGADEQFF.

The chain links TRBV2 to TRBJ2-5, with 10 positions matching TRBD2. V lost 2 bases, J lost 2 bases, and 5 bases stayed unmatched. Germline CDR1 reads SNHLY; CDR2 reads FYNNEI. The CDR3 loop spans 16 amino acids. CDR3 in amino acids: CASSEHGAGGQETQYF. In DNA form, the CDR3 reads TGTGCCAGCAGTGAACACGGAGCGGGAGGGCAAGAGACCCAGTACTTC.

This clone has a handful of counts. This chain connects TRBV4-1 to TRBJ1-5; D not resolved. Trimming cost V 2 bases and J 7 bases, with 15 bases left between them. There are 15 residues in the CDR3. Germline loops: CDR1 MGHRA, CDR2 YSYEKL. Here the CDR3 DNA reads TGCGCCAGCAGCCAAACGCTGAGGGTTGGCCAGCCCCAGCATTTT. It yields the protein CASSQTLRVGQPQHF.

The sample holds a few counts of this clone. J is TRBJ1-2 and V is TRBV6-1, with 9 nucleotides matching TRBD1. Germline CDR1 is MNHNS and CDR2 is SASEGT. V was pared by 8 bases and J by 9 bases, with 7 bases of the junction left unmatched. The CDR3 contains 12 residues. CDR3 DNA sequence: TGTGCCAGCGTCGGGACAGGGACGAGCTACACCTTC. Protein product: CASVGTGTSYTF.